These T cell receptor beta chains were read from a single sample in a study of blood T cell repertoires in COVID-19. Some clones are missing from TCRdb's copy, which holds only in-frame ones; the method was immunoSEQ multiplex PCR. Of 250,000 to 350,000 clones in the sample, around 82% are singletons; the top ten hold 0.87%. Sequenced material: peripheral blood. These receptors originate from a human donor with COVID-19, enrolled during active disease. The donor label of this sample is uncertain. Both conserved end residues are part of each CDR3. D genes are given only for firm matches. Rows may omit the clone size; those that give it use once, few, many or a size class.

clone_size j_call cdr3_length v_call d_call cdr3_nt cdr3_aa
- TRBJ2-5 13 TRBV2 TRBD1 TGTGCCAGCACCTTGGACAGGGTGGAGACCCAGTACTTC CASTLDRVETQYF
- TRBJ2-7 14 TRBV10-3 TRBD2 TGTGCCATCAGTGAACTAGCGGGAGCCTACGAGCAGTACTTC CAISELAGAYEQYF
- TRBJ2-7 15 TRBV18 TRBD1 TGTGCCAGCTCACCTCGACAGGGAAAGGGCAACGAGCAGTACTTC CASSPRQGKGNEQYF
- TRBJ1-2 12 TRBV28 - TGTGCCAGCAGTGCAAGGGGCTATGGCTACACCTTC CASSARGYGYTF
- TRBJ1-5 13 TRBV11-2 - TGTGCCAGCAGCCTTGGTAGTAATCAGCCCCAGCATTTT CASSLGSNQPQHF
- TRBJ1-2 18 TRBV9 - TGTGCCAGCAGCGTAGATGCGGGGGGACTACAGCGCCCATATGGCTACACCTTC CASSVDAGGLQRPYGYTF
once TRBJ1-1 16 TRBV27 TRBD1 TGTGCCAGCAGTGCGATGGACAGGGGAAGAAGCACTGAAGCTTTCTTT CASSAMDRGRSTEAFF
once TRBJ1-1 15 TRBV6-5 TRBD1 TGTGCCAGCAGTTACTCTCAGGGGGCAAGTACTGAAGCTTTCTTT CASSYSQGASTEAFF
- TRBJ1-2 15 TRBV5-1 TRBD1 TGCGCCAGCAGCTTGGCACAGGGGGCCGTATATGGCTACACCTTC CASSLAQGAVYGYTF
once TRBJ2-3 16 TRBV2 - TGTGCCAGCACACCCTCGTTGGCTAGCGGCACAGATACGCAGTATTTT CASTPSLASGTDTQYF
- TRBJ1-1 14 TRBV7-8 - TGTGCCAGCAGCATCAACAGGGTGAACACTGAAGCTTTCTTT CASSINRVNTEAFF
- TRBJ1-1 15 TRBV12-2 - TGTGCAAGTCGCTTTCCGTCTAGGTCGCGGACTGAAGCTTTCTTT CASRFPSRSRTEAFF
- TRBJ1-5 14 TRBV24-1 - TGTGCCACCAGTGCGGGGGGCCCGGATCAGCCCCAGCATTTT CATSAGGPDQPQHF
- TRBJ2-1 11 TRBV3-1/TRBV3-2 - TGTGCCAGCAGCCACTCTATGGAGCAGTTCTTC CASSHSMEQFF
few TRBJ2-1 15 TRBV5-1 TRBD2 TGCGCCAGCAGCTTAAGACTAGCGGGAGGCAATGAGCAGTTCTTC CASSLRLAGGNEQFF
- TRBJ1-2 12 TRBV28 - TGTGCCAGCAGTCTGACTCCCTATGGCTACACCTTC CASSLTPYGYTF
once TRBJ2-3 13 TRBV12-3/TRBV12-4 - TGTGCCAGCAGCCCTCCCCCCCCGGATACGCAGTATTTT CASSPPPPDTQYF
- TRBJ2-2 15 TRBV5-1 TRBD2 TGCGCCAGCAGCTTAACTCGCGGGAGCACCGGGGAGCTGTTTTTT CASSLTRGSTGELFF
- TRBJ1-2 13 TRBV7-2 TRBD1 TGTGCCAGCAGCTTAGACAGGGGAGATCGCTACACCTTC CASSLDRGDRYTF
- TRBJ1-6 15 TRBV30 - TGTGCCTGGAGTGCACAGGGAATGAGGAATTCACCCCTCCACTTT CAWSAQGMRNSPLHF
- TRBJ2-3 16 TRBV5-1 TRBD2 TGCGCCAGCAGCTCCCGACTAGCATCGGGCACAGATACGCAGTATTTT CASSSRLASGTDTQYF
- TRBJ2-7 14 TRBV6-5 - TGTGCCAGCAGTTACTCGATACAGGCCTACGAGCAGTACTTC CASSYSIQAYEQYF
- TRBJ1-1 14 TRBV6-5 TRBD1 TGTGCCAGCAGTTACGATCGGAGGCGGGACAGGGTTTTCTTT CASSYDRRRDRVFF
- TRBJ2-1 11 TRBV5-4 - TGTGCCAGCAGCTGGCGGACAGAGCAGTTCTTC CASSWRTEQFF
- TRBJ2-5 13 TRBV7-7 - TGTGCTAGCAGCTTTTCCTCGGGGGAGACCCAGTACTTC CASSFSSGETQYF
- TRBJ1-4 15 TRBV27 TRBD1 TGTGCCAGCAGCCTACAGGGGGCTATGCGTTCAAAACTGTTTTTT CASSLQGAMRSKLFF
- TRBJ2-3 15 TRBV5-1 - TGCGCCTCCTCCAGTCGACCAGGGGGCACAGATACGCAGTATTTT CASSSRPGGTDTQYF
few TRBJ2-3 15 TRBV10-1 TRBD2 TGCGCCAGCAGCGGACTAGCGGGAAGGACAGATACGCAGTATTTT CASSGLAGRTDTQYF